These T cell receptor beta chains were read from a single sample in a study of OX40 agonist ivuxolimab in advanced cancers. Sequencing used immunoSEQ multiplex PCR; TCRdb keeps in-frame clones, though not all of them. This table has approximately 90,000 clones, roughly 86% appearing once. Sequenced material: CD4+ or CD8+ T cells sorted from blood, taken in a trial of the OX40 agonist ivuxolimab. These TCRs come from an adult with an advanced solid tumor such as melanoma, head and neck, liver or kidney cancer. Both conserved end residues are part of each CDR3. The order of the fields is V gene, J gene, D gene, clone size, CDR3 protein, CDR3 DNA. The D gene is left open where the match is weak. Size is stated for part of the rows, as once, few or many counts, or as a class when the clone is expanded.

>TRBV19|TRBJ2-6|NA|NA
CASSISSGANVLTF
TGTGCCAGTAGTATTTCTTCTGGGGCCAACGTCCTGACTTTC
>TRBV19|TRBJ2-3|TRBD1|NA
CASSGQGLRTDTQYF
TGTGCCAGTAGTGGACAGGGGTTGAGAACAGATACGCAGTATTTT
>TRBV5-1|TRBJ2-1|NA|NA
CASGSDRGYNEQFF
TGCGCCAGCGGGTCGGACCGAGGGTACAATGAGCAGTTCTTC
>TRBV28|TRBJ1-4|NA|NA
CASSQSNEKLFF
TGTGCCAGCAGTCAAAGTAATGAAAAACTGTTTTTT
>TRBV19|TRBJ2-6|NA|NA
CASSPRDRAGANVLTF
TGTGCCAGTAGTCCGAGGGACCGGGCTGGGGCCAACGTCCTGACTTTC
>TRBV10-2|TRBJ1-5|NA|NA
CASSELTNQPQHF
TGCGCCAGCAGTGAGCTAACGAATCAGCCCCAGCATTTT
>TRBV28|TRBJ2-7|TRBD2|NA
CASSPPPRGGLGEQYF
TGTGCCAGCAGTCCCCCCCCAAGGGGAGGACTAGGCGAGCAGTACTTC
>TRBV7-3|TRBJ1-4|NA|NA
CASSVRGGPNEKLFF
TGTGCCAGCAGCGTACGGGGTGGCCCTAATGAAAAACTGTTTTTT
>TRBV6-5|TRBJ2-7|NA|NA
CATLRAEQYF
TGTGCCACCTTGAGGGCTGAGCAGTACTTC
>TRBV19|TRBJ2-5|NA|NA
CASRTVGETQYF
TGTGCCAGTCGGACGGTCGGAGAGACCCAGTACTTC
>TRBV10-3|TRBJ1-4|TRBD1|NA
CAISESSQGSPLGEKLFF
TGTGCCATCAGTGAGTCCTCACAGGGGTCTCCATTAGGAGAAAAACTGTTTTTT
>TRBV9|TRBJ1-6|TRBD1|NA
CASSTGQGDNSPLHF
TGTGCCAGCAGCACTGGACAGGGAGATAATTCACCCCTCCACTTT
>TRBV5-6|TRBJ2-7|NA|NA
CASSLGTELGSYEQYF
TGTGCCAGCAGCTTGGGGACCGAATTAGGTTCCTACGAGCAGTACTTC
>TRBV19|TRBJ2-5|TRBD2|NA
CASSRTSGDQETQYF
TGTGCCAGTAGTCGGACTAGCGGAGACCAAGAGACCCAGTACTTC
>TRBV7-2|TRBJ1-2|NA|NA
CASSLRGRGYTF
TGTGCCAGCAGCCTAAGGGGGAGGGGCTACACCTTC
>TRBV6-6|TRBJ1-4|NA|NA
CASSYTRMANEKLFF
TGTGCCAGCAGTTACACTAGGATGGCTAATGAAAAACTGTTTTTT
>TRBV18|TRBJ1-5|NA|NA
CASSPPAAGQPQHF
TGTGCCAGCTCACCACCCGCGGCAGGGCAGCCCCAGCATTTT
>TRBV7-9|TRBJ1-4|NA|NA
CASSSNSAFKLFF
TGTGCCAGCAGCTCGAATTCGGCCTTCAAACTGTTTTTT
>TRBV6-1|TRBJ2-7|TRBD1|once
CATRGQGVYEQYF
TGTGCCACCCGGGGACAGGGGGTGTACGAGCAGTACTTC
>TRBV19|TRBJ2-3|NA|NA
CASSGGTSSVTDTQYF
TGTGCCAGTAGTGGCGGGACTTCTTCTGTCACAGATACGCAGTATTTT
>TRBV28|TRBJ2-7|TRBD2|NA
CASIKGLASYEQYF
TGTGCCAGCATTAAAGGACTAGCTTCCTACGAGCAGTACTTC
>TRBV5-4|TRBJ2-5|TRBD2|NA
CASSKAGGQETQYF
TGTGCCAGCAGCAAGGCGGGAGGGCAAGAGACCCAGTACTTC
>TRBV4-1|TRBJ2-1|TRBD2|NA
CASSQGGLAGRNEQFF
TGCGCCAGCAGCCAAGGGGGACTAGCGGGTCGGAATGAGCAGTTCTTC
>TRBV9|TRBJ2-3|NA|NA
CASSARDTQYF
TGTGCCAGCAGCGCGCGGGATACGCAGTATTTT
>TRBV5-6|TRBJ2-5|NA|NA
CASSLAGLGRETQYF
TGTGCCAGCAGCTTGGCCGGCCTCGGGAGAGAGACCCAGTACTTC
>TRBV7-9|TRBJ2-1|NA|NA
CASSPADFFYNEQFF
TGTGCCAGCAGCCCCGCGGACTTTTTCTACAATGAGCAGTTCTTC
>TRBV27|TRBJ2-1|NA|once
CASTTLWGAQNEQFF
TGTGCCAGCACCACCCTGTGGGGGGCGCAAAATGAGCAGTTCTTC
>TRBV19|TRBJ2-3|NA|NA
CASSYRPNSDTQYF
TGTGCCAGTAGTTACAGGCCGAACTCCGATACGCAGTATTTT
>TRBV7-3|TRBJ2-1|TRBD2|NA
CASSPRAGGSNEQFF
TGTGCCAGCAGCCCCCGGGCGGGAGGAAGCAATGAGCAGTTCTTC
>TRBV5-5|TRBJ1-5|TRBD1|NA
CASSQAAGQGGQPQHF
TGTGCCAGCAGCCAGGCGGCCGGGCAGGGGGGACAGCCCCAGCATTTT
>TRBV29-1|TRBJ2-7|TRBD2|NA
CSATTSGNYEQYF
TGCAGCGCCACGACTAGCGGGAATTACGAGCAGTACTTC
>TRBV28|TRBJ1-1|TRBD1|NA
CASSLTGQGEAFF
TGTGCCAGCAGTTTAACGGGACAGGGTGAAGCTTTCTTT
>TRBV2|TRBJ1-2|NA|NA
CASGLTNYGYTF
TGTGCCAGCGGACTAACTAACTATGGCTACACCTTC
>TRBV18|TRBJ2-2|NA|NA
CASSPPQGPITGELFF
TGTGCCAGCTCACCTCCGCAGGGCCCGATCACCGGGGAGCTGTTTTTT
>TRBV7-6|TRBJ2-1|NA|NA
CASSLVQSGEQFF
TGTGCCAGCAGCTTGGTCCAGAGCGGAGAGCAGTTCTTC
>TRBV27|TRBJ1-2|TRBD1|NA
CASWDRFNYGYTF
TGTGCCAGTTGGGACAGATTTAACTATGGCTACACCTTC
>TRBV9|TRBJ1-2|NA|NA
CASSLQGMDYGYTF
TGTGCCAGCAGCTTACAGGGTATGGACTATGGCTACACCTTC
>TRBV6-1|TRBJ2-3|NA|NA
CASSVEVEDTQYF
TGTGCCAGCAGTGTGGAGGTAGAGGATACGCAGTATTTT
>TRBV7-2|TRBJ2-3|NA|NA
CASSFRQGDTQYF
TGTGCCAGCAGCTTTCGTCAGGGAGATACGCAGTATTTT
>TRBV10-3|TRBJ1-1|NA|NA
CAISGGATEAFF
TGTGCCATCAGTGGCGGGGCCACTGAAGCTTTCTTT
>TRBV4-1|TRBJ2-3|TRBD2|NA
CASSIQGLAGADTQYF
TGCGCCAGCAGCATTCAGGGACTAGCGGGAGCTGATACGCAGTATTTT
>TRBV11-3|TRBJ2-1|NA|NA
CASSPGGGIHNEQFF
TGTGCCAGCAGCCCTGGGGGTGGAATTCACAATGAGCAGTTCTTC
>TRBV27|TRBJ1-1|NA|NA
CASSPWRFAEAFF
TGTGCCAGCAGTCCCTGGAGATTCGCTGAAGCTTTCTTT
>TRBV27|TRBJ2-7|NA|few
CASSDHSRGGSYEQYF
TGTGCCAGCAGTGATCATTCGAGGGGGGGGTCCTACGAGCAGTACTTC